The rows below give T cell receptor beta chains drawn from one sample of a study of blood T cells in healthy people across ages. TCRdb independently ran MiXCR on the 5' RACE reads; one entry per CDR3 protein. The data hold around 870,000 distinct CDR3 sequences, with under 30% observed a single time. Source material: blood. These receptors all stem from a woman older than 75 in good health. Both conserved end residues are part of each CDR3. For some rows the clone size is stated as once, few or many, or as a class when expanded; others skip it.

TRBJ2-3 TRBV20-1 NA CSASTPKFGGATDTQYF
TRBJ2-3 TRBV20-1 NA CSATASGVSQYF
TRBJ2-7 TRBV28 many CASRANGQGAYEQYF
TRBJ1-2 TRBV5-5 NA CASSLTDQGINGYTF
TRBJ2-7 TRBV12-3/TRBV12-4 many CASSLRIHEQYF
TRBJ1-2 TRBV7-2 many CASSSAAWDYGYTF
TRBJ2-3 TRBV7-8 many CASTAHDIHTDTQYF
TRBJ2-3 TRBV20-1 NA CSASGAGETDTQYF
TRBJ2-1 TRBV15 many CATSRVARGVRFF
TRBJ1-4 TRBV7-9 few CASSSAGSTEKLFF
TRBJ2-3 TRBV7-2 many CASRGAGGFTDTQYF
TRBJ2-1 TRBV3-1 many CASSRLINNEQFF
TRBJ2-4 TRBV18 NA CASSPIRGTLAKNIQYF
TRBJ2-1 TRBV23-1 NA CASSQKNKDSPNEQFF
TRBJ2-5 TRBV7-2 many CASSNRRGDPTQYF
TRBJ2-5 TRBV11-2 NA CASSLNRGTETQYF
TRBJ2-5 TRBV7-2 many CASSPTSLETQYF
TRBJ2-5 TRBV6-2/TRBV6-3 many CASSRPRQGLQETQYF
TRBJ1-5 TRBV7-2 NA CASSQDTRGNQPQHF
TRBJ1-5 TRBV7-2 few CASSWSQGQNQPQHF
TRBJ2-5 TRBV15 many CATSRDAPKGGGEETQYF
TRBJ2-1 TRBV20-1 many CSAPRGLNEQFF
TRBJ1-5 TRBV7-8 many CASSRINQPQHF
TRBJ1-1 TRBV6-5 NA CASSYRDPGGTNTEAFF
TRBJ2-5 TRBV7-2 NA CASSPRLADPREQYF
TRBJ2-7 TRBV7-2 many CASRSLGTSGLLMYF
TRBJ2-7 TRBV6-2/TRBV6-3 many CASRPSGGNSYEQYF
TRBJ2-4 TRBV27 many CASSPGLAGGGSKNIQYF
TRBJ2-5 TRBV20-1 NA CSARIPSLAQQETQYF
TRBJ2-5 TRBV6-2/TRBV6-3 many CASKLGRGLQETQYF
TRBJ1-3 TRBV11-2 NA CASSFQGRNTIYF
TRBJ2-1 TRBV14 many CASSQERYSGDNEQFF
TRBJ1-5 TRBV20-1 few CSARSGLLNQPQHF
TRBJ1-4 TRBV12-3/TRBV12-4 many CASSFRRRVDEKLFF
TRBJ2-1 TRBV3-1 many CASSQSNSGRNEQFF
TRBJ2-2 TRBV9 NA CASSVGGAGGELFF
TRBJ2-7 TRBV11-2 many CASSDSIYEQYF
TRBJ2-3 TRBV30 few CAWSVGQGGTDTQYF
NA TRBV18 NA CASSRLGGADEQYF
TRBJ1-1 TRBV12-3/TRBV12-4 NA CASRRYGDLLNTEAFF
NA TRBV2 NA CASGAGLDETQYF